This T cell receptor (beta chain) was identified during a study of shared clonotypes between healthy human individuals (dated by TCRdb to 2018 to 2021). Study-level background: Two women and a few men aged 18 to 49 years were included in the cohort. Per donor, three plates each were used for CD4 naive and CD4 memory, two for CD8 naive, and one for CD8 memory. Blood TCR repertoires of a handful of healthy adults were deeply sequenced to estimate repertoire size and the extent of clonotype sharing between individuals. Different laboratories and diverse techniques were used to prepare libraries and sequence TCR repertoires, to increase sequencing depth and limit assay-specific biases. Per donor, leukapheresis produced somewhere between about 0.94 and 8.9 billion PBMCs. Study-wide conclusions, independent of this receptor: Sharing across several donors was observed for around 4.8% of naive CD4, around 3.5% of naive CD8, over 2% of memory CD4, and about 0.4% of memory CD8 clonotypes. Because the study included a small number of donors, the genetic and exposure-history diversity represented was limited. Even with the large sequencing depth, rarefaction of the sorted-subset datasets indicated that sequencing was incomplete. Pairwise subsampling led to the expectation that sequencing depth would affect the degree of clonotype sharing among donors. Sampling was restricted to blood, and TCR repertoires in tissues likely differ from the TCR repertoires found in blood. Compared with non-shared clonotypes, the clonotypes found in all four sorted-subset donors had higher generation probabilities. Naive subsets generally had larger estimated clonotype richness than memory subsets.

CD8 naive samples were CD45RO-negative cells positively selected for CCR7, giving a CD45RA+CCR7+ population that excluded TemRA cells. The donors were healthy, HIV-negative adults who had no recently reported acute infections or vaccinations. Only Caucasian adults living in Nashville, Tennessee, USA were represented among the donors. Blood was obtained by leukapheresis, after which PBMCs were separated by Ficoll-Histopaque density gradient centrifugation and cryopreserved in liquid nitrogen vapor phase. Analytical flow cytometry was used to check the purity and quantity of each magnetically sorted T cell population. Genomic DNA was isolated from every sorted fraction and measured by UV absorbance on a Nanodrop 2000c. The CDR3 starts with the cysteine, ends with the phenylalanine, and has 14 residues. The read is trimmed to its CDR3 DNA, 42 bases read in frame from base 1. V is reduced by 5 bases and J by 1 base, leaving a spacing of 11 bases between them. Reading the germline V gene gives CDR1 SGHAT and CDR2 FQNNGV.

Using the deep immunoSEQ assay, multiplex PCR amplified TCR CDR3 regions from genomic DNA. Extracted genomic DNA from each cell subset was spread evenly across all wells of several immunoSEQ 96-well plates, with each plate serving as a replicate. Each replicate PCR for sorted subsets received 200 ng genomic DNA, equal to 30,000 or so T cell genomes. The purified libraries were quantified using a Qubit 3.0 fluorometer, sized with a Bioanalyzer 2100, and then quantified again using the KAPA Library Quantification kit. Each immunoSEQ 96-well plate was sequenced on its own single-read 150-cycle Illumina NextSeq 550 flow cell. Processing in the source paper ran as follows. The immunoSEQ output contained only junctional sequences without quality scores, so filtering could not match that applied to full-length reads. To assign V/J genes and CDR3, sequences were annotated using PyIR, a Python wrapper for IgBLAST v1.9, with IMGT germline references. Reads were filtered out if the reads had weak V/J assignments (E-value above 1e-6), no CDR3, stop codons, out-of-frame junctions, or ambiguous translated residues. A V3J clonotype was defined by an identical inferred V gene, J gene, and CDR3 amino acid sequence. The percentage overlap between two repertoires was calculated by dividing the number of shared unique clonotypes by the size of the smaller repertoire. Richness of each repertoire was evaluated using RTK rarefaction, the Chao1 estimator, and Recon v2.1 estimates of unobserved clonotypes. Generation probabilities were computed with OLGA for all TCRbeta clonotypes obtained by the gDNA method from several donors. TCRdb retrieved this table from immuneACCESS and kept in-frame rearrangements only. Not all clones are present; in checked studies, unresolved V genes account for under half, and no reason is known for the remainder. Clonal size and the V and J genes are those of that table, whereas D and trimming came from the DNA. This sample holds some 2,100,000 clones; 93% were observed only once. The leading ten clones occupy about 1.5% of the sample.

Regarding this clone: Which antigen it targets is not known. Base qualities are not provided; no much larger clone lies one nucleotide away.

The sample was naive CD8+ T cells from PBMCs. Sample cell subset or site, as interpreted from the label and publication: CD45RA+CCR7+. The receptor's source is a man aged 18 to 30 in good health. Some clones in this sample may be carry-over from other donors' samples. The sequence is built from TRBV11-2 and TRBJ2-5, and TRBD1 may be the D gene, going by 6 matching bases. CDR3 region: CASSTRDTQETQYF. The DNA sequence reads TGTGCCAGCAGCACCCGGGACACCCAAGAGACCCAGTACTTC.